Included here is one T cell receptor (beta chain) sequence, with context. The CDR3 totals 12 residues. Germline CDR1 is GTSNPN and CDR2 is SVGIG (reference sequence). Trimming pared 4 bases from V and 0 bases from J, leaving 6 bases between. The sample comes from a study of blood T cell repertoires in COVID-19. Adults between about 18 and 95 years of age took part from about two dozen US areas. Cohorts were based on clinical histories the participants reported. As processed by the authors: From reference gene primer amplification, estimates of nucleated cell counts were derived. TCRdb's copy holds only in-frame clones and misses some; the assay was immunoSEQ multiplex PCR. From that table come the V and J calls and clone size; the DNA was used to work out D and trimming. This sample has about 480,000 clones, with around 89% found just once.

V usage is TRBV30 and J usage is TRBJ1-1; D uncertain. The clonotype comes from a middle-aged woman who had recovered from COVID-19. Sequenced sample: PBMCs or T cells enriched from blood (not recorded which). CDR3 residues: CAWTSMNTEAFF. The CDR3 nucleotides read TGTGCCTGGACGAGCATGAACACTGAAGCTTTCTTT.